The 20 T cell receptor beta chains listed next were all sequenced from one sample in a study of beta chain features in type 1 diabetes. Study-level results: Shortening of TCRB CDR3s, moderate but significant, appeared in all four CD4+ subsets of Type 1 diabetes patients.

Antigens for these TCRs are unknown. As every portion of the isolated RNA was reverse transcribed, the sequencing read expressed TCRB transcripts. Assay: immunoSEQ multiplex PCR; the TCRdb copy retains only in-frame clones and omits some. The table has 500,000 to 650,000 clones, around an eighth seen once. The sample was naive CD4+ T cells from blood. Receptors were obtained from a young man with type 1 diabetes.

The rearrangement links TRBV29-1 to TRBJ1-2; no clear D. The CDR3 extends over 13 amino acids. Germline CDR1 is SQVTM and CDR2 is ANQGSEA. The V gene lost 4 bases and the J gene lost 5 bases, with 14 bases spanning the gap. This chain's CDR3 is CSVGEGWGYGYTF. The DNA for the CDR3 is TGCAGCGTTGGTGAGGGCTGGGGATATGGCTACACCTTC.

This clone was recorded a few times. The chain is built from TRBV9 and TRBJ2-1; 12 bases line up with TRBD2. The CDR3 totals 17 residues. The trim removed 0 bases at V and 9 bases at J, leaving 10 bases unmatched. CDR1 is SGDLS, CDR2 YYNGEE, per germline. The CDR3 DNA is TGTGCCAGCAGCGTAGATGCTAGCGGGGGGGCCATACGTGAGCAGTTCTTC. Amino acid sequence: CASSVDASGGAIREQFF.

The chain joins TRBV7-9 to TRBJ2-1; 9 bases map to TRBD2. The germline V gene has CDR1 SEHNR and CDR2 FQNEAQ (reference sequence). The CDR3 totals 18 residues. With 5 bases clipped from V and 4 bases from J, the junction kept 15 bases outside the gene matches. The CDR3 region is CASSPRNGRGGTYNEQFF. The CDR3 nucleotides read TGTGCCAGCAGCCCCCGAAACGGGCGGGGGGGTACTTACAATGAGCAGTTCTTC.

V usage is TRBV12-5 and J usage is TRBJ1-1; tentative D call: TRBD1 (5 bases). Trimming stripped 6 bases from V and 3 bases from J, with 11 bases between. CDR1 LGHNT and CDR2 FRNRAP come from the germline V gene. The CDR3 has 13 residues. CDR3 in amino acids: CASGPPGDTEAFF. DNA for the CDR3: TGTGCTAGTGGCCCCCCGGGGGACACTGAAGCTTTCTTT.

This clone was observed a handful of times. CDR3 sequence: CASSQGQPASTLTDTQYF. CDR3 bases: TGTGCCAGCAGCCAGGGCCAACCGGCCTCAACCCTCACAGATACGCAGTATTTT. The chain combines TRBV4-2 with TRBJ2-3; the D is unclear. Germline CDR1 and CDR2: LGHNA and YNFKEQ. The CDR3 covers 18 residues. The V end lost 3 bases, the J end lost 2 bases, and 21 bases lay between the germline ends.

The chain couples TRBV28 to TRBJ2-5; the D gene is possibly TRBD2 (6 bases). This CDR3 spans 12 amino acids. Between the trimmed V and J ends, which lost 7 bases and 5 bases, there was a span of 11 bases. CDR1 is MDHEN, CDR2 SYDVKM, per germline. CDR3 residues: CASTGDGETQYF. In nucleotides, the CDR3 is TGTGCCAGCACGGGGGACGGGGAGACCCAGTACTTC.

This clone appeared a few times. The V and J genes are TRBV2 and TRBJ1-4; D possibly corresponds to TRBD1 (5 bases). V lost 5 bases and J 5 bases, leaving 15 bases between the germline ends. Germline CDR1 reads SNHLY; CDR2 reads FYNNEI. The CDR3 is 15 amino acids. The CDR3 sequence: CASSPRGVGNEKLFF. The CDR3 nucleotides read TGTGCCAGCAGTCCGCGGGGCGTGGGGAATGAAAAACTGTTTTTT.

The chain combines TRBV2 with TRBJ2-4; 7 bases align to TRBD2. Germline trimming cut 5 bases from V and 0 bases from J; bases unmatched to any gene: 13. The CDR3 extends over 18 amino acids. CDR1 and CDR2 (germline): SNHLY, FYNNEI. The CDR3 protein is CASSFPGRARLAKNIQYF. CDR3 coding DNA: TGTGCCAGCAGTTTCCCGGGGAGGGCTAGACTAGCCAAAAACATTCAGTACTTC.

This clone occurred a few times. The chain recombines TRBV6-5 with TRBJ2-7; 8 bases fit TRBD1. Per germline, CDR1 MNHEY and CDR2 SVGAGI. The CDR3 loop spans 15 amino acids. V gave up 6 bases and J gave up 3 bases; unmatched junction bases: 10. CDR3 DNA sequence: TGTGCCAGCAGCACCGCGACAGGGGCGCACTACGAGCAGTACTTC. This translates into CASSTATGAHYEQYF.

This chain connects TRBV6-5 to TRBJ1-1; TRBD1 is a possible D gene (5 bases). Trimming pared 5 bases from V and 5 bases from J, leaving 15 bases between. The germline gives CDR1 MNHEY, CDR2 SVGAGI. The CDR3 length is 14 residues. The CDR3 sequence is CASSTSEGRTEAFF. The CDR3 nucleotides are TGTGCCAGCAGTACATCCGAGGGGCGGACTGAAGCTTTCTTT.

This clone appeared a few times. V gene TRBV28 combines with J gene TRBJ2-7, with a possible D match to TRBD1 (6 bases). The germline V gene encodes CDR1 MDHEN and CDR2 SYDVKM. Trimming cost V 9 bases and J 2 bases, with 14 bases left between them. This CDR3 is built from 13 residues. The CDR3 nucleotides read TGTGCCAGTGAACAGGGCCCTCCCTACGAGCAGTACTTC. Translating gives CASEQGPPYEQYF.

This clone was seen a handful of times. V and J are TRBV6-6 and TRBJ2-7, with 7 bases aligning to TRBD1. The V segment lost 6 bases and the J segment 3 bases; nucleotides outside the gene matches: 11. CDR3 length: 15 residues. In germline, CDR1 is MNHNY, CDR2 SVGAGI (reference sequence). The CDR3 region is CASRPDRALIYEQYF. The CDR3 nucleotides read TGTGCCAGCAGACCCGACAGGGCACTGATCTACGAGCAGTACTTC.

The V and J genes are TRBV7-2 and TRBJ2-5; weak D call: TRBD1 (6 bases). V was trimmed by 3 bases and J by 4 bases, leaving 12 bases between them. This CDR3 has 14 residues. Germline CDR1 reads SGHTA; CDR2 reads FQGNSA. DNA for the CDR3: TGTGCCAGCAGCTTCAGGGGTAGGGGAGAGACCCAGTACTTC. It codes for CASSFRGRGETQYF. Drawing the rest from reference TRBV7-2 and TRBJ2-5, the complete variable domain is GAGVSQSPSNKVTEKGKDVELRCDPISGHTALYWYRQSLGQGLEFLIYFQGNSAPDKSGLPSDRFSAERTGGSVSTLTIQRTQQEDSAVYLCASSFRGRGETQYFGPGTRLLVL.

The J gene is TRBJ2-5, the V gene TRBV7-2; D is perhaps TRBD2 (6 bases). This CDR3 spans 14 amino acids. V lost 3 bases and J lost 5, with 13 bases in between. Germline V gene data show CDR1 as SGHTA and CDR2 as FQGNSA. The CDR3 spells CASSFTGSPETQYF. The CDR3 DNA is TGTGCCAGCAGCTTTACCGGGAGTCCGGAGACCCAGTACTTC. Full variable domain (outside the CDR3, taken from reference TRBV7-2 and TRBJ2-5): GAGVSQSPSNKVTEKGKDVELRCDPISGHTALYWYRQSLGQGLEFLIYFQGNSAPDKSGLPSDRFSAERTGGSVSTLTIQRTQQEDSAVYLCASSFTGSPETQYFGPGTRLLVL.

This clone has a handful of counts. J is TRBJ1-4 and V is TRBV5-4; TRBD1 might be the D (5 bases). The V end was cut by 2 bases, the J end by 6 bases, with 11 bases between. The V gene's germline CDR1 is SGHNT and CDR2 YYREEE (reference sequence). This CDR3 has 14 residues. DNA for the CDR3: TGTGCCAGCAGCTTCGTAGGGGAAGATGAAAAACTGTTTTTT. Translation: CASSFVGEDEKLFF.

This clone appeared a few times. CDR3 DNA sequence: TGTGCCAGCAGCGCCACGACAGGGAGCCTCGAGCAGTACTTC. It is translated as CASSATTGSLEQYF. The chain uses TRBV9 and TRBJ2-7; 7 bases line up with TRBD1. This CDR3 comprises 14 residues. Looked up from germline, CDR1 is SGDLS and CDR2 is YYNGEE. Trimming removed 3 bases from V and 6 bases from J; junction bases left unmatched: 9.

The CDR3 reads CAIWDSPHTYEQYF. The CDR3 DNA is TGTGCCATCTGGGACAGTCCTCACACCTACGAGCAGTACTTC. The V gene is TRBV10-3, the J gene TRBJ2-7; TRBD1 matches 7 bases. The germline gives CDR1 ENHRY, CDR2 SYGVKD. With V trimmed by 8 bases and J by 2 bases, 9 bases remained unmatched. The CDR3 has 14 residues.

J is TRBJ1-2 and V is TRBV6-6; D perhaps matches TRBD1 (5 bases). Germline lookup yields CDR1 MNHNY and CDR2 SVGAGI (reference sequence). The CDR3 is 13 amino acids. Trimming pared 9 bases from V and 4 bases from J, leaving 15 bases between. CDR3 sequence (DNA): TGTGCCAGTCTGGGGGATTTTAGCTATGGCTACACCTTC. Residues: CASLGDFSYGYTF.

The chain is built from TRBV18 and TRBJ2-7; 8 bases are shared with TRBD2. CDR1 is KGHSH and CDR2 is LQKENI in the germline V gene. The CDR3 spans 13 residues. V shed 3 bases and J 6 bases; nucleotides not matched to a gene: 4. Here the CDR3 reads CASSPGTSGEQYF. In nucleotides, the CDR3 is TGTGCCAGCTCACCCGGGACTAGTGGCGAGCAGTACTTC.

This clone occurred a few times. The V gene is TRBV7-2, the J gene TRBJ2-3; TRBD2 agrees at 9 bases. Germline CDR1 is SGHTA and CDR2 is FQGNSA. The CDR3 loop spans 17 amino acids. With V trimmed by 1 base and J by 0 bases, 5 bases remained unmatched. In nucleotides, the CDR3 is TGTGCCAGCAGCTTAGTCGCTAGCGGGACTAGCACAGATACGCAGTATTTT. Translation: CASSLVASGTSTDTQYF.